Given below is one TCR beta chain in context. Its antigen is currently not known. Base qualities were left out, and no much larger clone turns up one base away. Enrolling through a virtual design, the prospective study's participants ranged in age from roughly 18 to 90 years and lived across about two dozen United States geographic areas. In the prospective study, participants were assigned to cohorts based on the clinical history participants reported in a screening survey and a study questionnaire. Exposed participants had been in contact, within 2 weeks of entering the study, with a person who had a PCR-confirmed or clinician-diagnosed case of COVID-19. Mobile phlebotomists in the prospective study collected whole blood, serum and a nasopharyngeal or oropharyngeal swab from every participant. Additional blood draws and questionnaires over a 2-month period could optionally be provided by prospective study participants. Before DNA extraction, prospective study blood samples were shipped either frozen or at room temperature.

This specimen belongs to a study of blood T cell repertoires in COVID-19 (dated by TCRdb to the early 2020s). General notes on the study: The collaborator samples originated in the United States, Italy and Spain and spanned the acute and convalescent phases of COVID-19. The material from the prospective study consisted of cDNA or gDNA derived from T cells, B-cell-depleted T cells, or PBMCs. Subjects who had been exposed to COVID-19, were actively infected with it, or had recovered from it provided the deeply sampled blood TCRbeta repertoires that made up the dataset. The repertoires were released in a freely available public database meant as a resource for research on the immune response to SARS-CoV-2. Samples were obtained from the ongoing ImmuneRACE study (first 160 participants) and from 1,254 subjects provided by 6 global collaborators. Sample metadata almost always included a de-identified subject ID, COVID-19 status, age in years and sex. Where available, HLA class I and class II types were taken from metadata supplied by the sample provider and were not determined by assay-based typing. Broad study findings and their caveats: Clinical and demographic metadata were provided uncurated, with the amount varying by source and participant.

The CDR3 starts with the cysteine, ends with the phenylalanine, and has 13 residues. The kept DNA is CDR3 alone, 39 bases in frame from the first base. V was cut back by 6 bases and J by 1 base, leaving a gap of 9 bases between them. In the germline V gene (reference sequence), CDR1 corresponds to LNHDA and CDR2 to SQIVND. TCRbeta CDR3 regions were amplified from genomic DNA using the immunoSEQ Assay, a bias-controlled multiplex PCR. Processing in the source paper ran as follows. Within the assay, amplification of reference gene primers was used to estimate how many nucleated cells each sample contained. To quantify the absolute abundance of each unique TCRbeta CDR3 rearrangement, sequence reads were collapsed and filtered. For each sample, productive Simpson clonality was calculated as the square root of Simpson's diversity index across productive rearrangements. Here the immuneACCESS table is served through TCRdb, limited to in-frame sequences with V and J called. Missing clones are a known gap in these copies; in checked studies unresolved V genes cover under half, and the rest lacks a known reason. D and trimming come from the DNA, and the V and J calls and clone size come from that table. The table for this sample lists around 160,000 clones; roughly 87% of them were counted only once. The ten largest clonotypes hold approximately 4% of the sample.

The chain links TRBV19 with TRBJ1-1, with TRBD1 tentatively as D gene (6 bases match). The sequencing sample was made of PBMCs or T cells enriched from blood (not recorded which). The clonotype originates from a woman aged 40 to 50 who had been exposed to COVID-19. The CDR3 sequence is CASSSQGNTEAFF. The nucleotides are TGTGCCAGTAGCTCACAGGGGAACACTGAAGCTTTCTTT.